The 17 T cell receptor beta chains below were found in one sample sequenced in a study of shared clonotypes between healthy human individuals. Profiled with immunoSEQ multiplex PCR; TCRdb holds only in-frame clones, not every one. This table holds 550,000 to 800,000 clones, about 90% found once. Source material: memory CD8+ T cells from PBMCs. Subset here: CD45RO+ cells pooled with CCR7-negative TemRA cells. These receptors came from a man between 18 and 29 years old in good health. Some clones in this sample may be carry-over from other donors' samples.

A remark on this clone: Other DNA sequences in this sample translate to the same CDR3. CDR3 bases: TGTGCCAGCAGCCGCCTGGGCTCCTACGAGCAGTACTTC. It is translated as CASSRLGSYEQYF. The V gene is TRBV27, the J gene TRBJ2-7; no clear D. This CDR3 has 13 amino acids. Between the trimmed V and J ends, which lost 6 bases and 0 bases, there was a span of 9 bases. Germline CDR1 and CDR2: MNHEY and SMNVEV (reference sequence).

The chain is built from TRBV4-1 and TRBJ2-1; D not certain. Germline lookup yields CDR1 MGHRA and CDR2 YSYEKL. Trimming left V 3 bases short and J 8 bases short, with 11 bases between. The CDR3 covers 13 residues. CDR3 residues: CASSHRRGYEQFF. In DNA, the CDR3 is TGCGCCAGCAGCCACAGACGCGGATATGAGCAGTTCTTC.

V is TRBV7-6 and J is TRBJ2-1, with D perhaps TRBD2 (6 bases). Trimming shortened V by 1 base and J by 9 bases, and 10 bases separated the two germline ends. CDR1 is SGHVS, CDR2 FNYEAQ, per germline. This CDR3 spans 13 amino acids. The chain's CDR3 is CASSLDAGSEQFF. As DNA, the CDR3 is TGTGCCAGCAGCTTAGATGCCGGGAGTGAGCAGTTCTTC.

The chain employs TRBV27 and TRBJ2-2; TRBD1 matches at 9 bases. The CDR3 extends over 16 amino acids. V lost 3 bases and J lost 2; bases outside the gene matches: 4. Germline V gene data show CDR1 as MNHEY and CDR2 as SMNVEV (reference sequence). The CDR3 DNA sequence: TGTGCCAGCAGTTTGGGGACAGGGACCAACACCGGGGAGCTGTTTTTT. It translates to CASSLGTGTNTGELFF.

The V call is TRBV6-5, the J call TRBJ1-1, with D unresolved. The CDR3 totals 15 residues. Per germline, CDR1 MNHEY and CDR2 SVGAGI. Trimming pared 2 bases from V and 1 base from J, leaving 11 bases between. The CDR3 loop reads CASSYGPPGNTEAFF. The CDR3 DNA reads TGTGCCAGCAGTTACGGTCCCCCTGGGAACACTGAAGCTTTCTTT.

The V gene is TRBV4-1, the J gene TRBJ2-7; D may match TRBD1 or TRBD2 (5 bases each). CDR3 length: 14 residues. Per the germline V gene, CDR1 is MGHRA and CDR2 is YSYEKL. Deletions cut 3 bases from V and 6 bases from J, with 15 bases between. The CDR3 nucleotides are TGCGCCAGCAGCCAGCTTTTCGGGGCAGGCGAGCAGTACTTC. This sequence encodes CASSQLFGAGEQYF.

The chain employs TRBV6-1 and TRBJ2-7; D gene ambiguous. Looked up from germline, CDR1 is MNHNS and CDR2 is SASEGT. Trimming cost V 7 bases and J 3 bases, with 7 bases left between them. The CDR3 loop spans 11 amino acids. This chain's CDR3 is CASMRSYEQYF. CDR3 DNA: TGTGCCAGCATGCGCAGCTACGAGCAGTACTTC.

The V and J genes are TRBV2 and TRBJ1-4, with 7 bases that match TRBD1. Germline values: CDR1 SNHLY, CDR2 FYNNEI. The CDR3 extends over 15 amino acids. The ends lost 4 bases at V and 5 bases at J; junction bases unmatched: 7. CDR3 sequence (DNA): TGTGCCAGCAGTGCGATAGGGGACAGAAATGAAAAACTGTTTTTT. It specifies CASSAIGDRNEKLFF. Drawing the rest from reference TRBV2 and TRBJ1-4, the complete variable domain is EPEVTQTPSHQVTQMGQEVILRCVPISNHLYFYWYRQILGQKVEFLVSFYNNEISEKSEIFDDQFSVERPDGSNFTLKIRSTKLEDSAMYFCASSAIGDRNEKLFFGSGTQLSVL.

The chain is built from TRBV5-1 and TRBJ2-3; D is perhaps TRBD1 (6 bases). Germline CDR1 is SGHRS and CDR2 is YFSETQ. Trimming pared 2 bases from V and 3 bases from J, leaving 16 bases between. The CDR3 is 16 residues long. CDR3 DNA sequence: TGCGCCAGCAGCTTTTACAGGGAACCAATAACAGATACGCAGTATTTT. Its translation is CASSFYREPITDTQYF.

V gene TRBV4-1 combines with J gene TRBJ2-3; D gene unclear. This CDR3 spans 13 amino acids. Trimming took 0 bases from V and 6 from J, leaving 7 bases between them. Germline loops: CDR1 MGHRA, CDR2 YSYEKL. The CDR3 loop is CASSQEGPDTQYF. In DNA form, the CDR3 reads TGCGCCAGCAGCCAAGAAGGTCCGGATACGCAGTATTTT.

This rearrangement joins TRBV2 to TRBJ2-1; maybe TRBD2 (6 bases). V shed 11 bases and J shed 4 bases, with 18 bases lying between them. CDR3 length: 14 amino acids. Germline V gene data show CDR1 as SNHLY and CDR2 as FYNNEI. For the CDR3, the DNA is TGTGCCGGTCGGGGCGGCGGGGTTTACAATGAGCAGTTCTTC. Its translation: CAGRGGGVYNEQFF.

This chain links TRBV5-8 with TRBJ2-1; D is undetermined. The germline V and J ends were trimmed by 0 bases and 15 bases, with 10 bases remaining between them. The CDR3 is 11 amino acids. Germline CDR1 and CDR2: SGHTS and YDEGEE. The CDR3 protein is CASSLALLRFF. CDR3 nucleotides: TGTGCCAGCAGCTTGGCTCTGTTACGGTTCTTC. The variable domain in full, with the rest retrieved from reference TRBV5-8 and TRBJ2-1, is EAGVTQSPTHLIKTRGQQATLRCSPISGHTSVYWYQQALGLGLQFLLWYDEGEERNRGNFPPRFSGRQFPNYSSELNVNALELEDSALYLCASSLALLRFFGPGTRLTVL.

The chain links TRBV4-3 to TRBJ1-6; perhaps TRBD1 as D (6 bases). CDR1 LGHNA and CDR2 YSLEER come from the germline V gene. The CDR3 sequence is 14 residues long. V was pared by 4 bases and J by 8 bases, with 12 bases between. CDR3: CASSPSGADSPLHF. CDR3 in DNA: TGCGCCAGCAGCCCCTCGGGGGCAGATTCACCCCTCCACTTT.

There are many counts of this clone. The genes are TRBV4-1 and TRBJ1-1, with D uncertain. Germline V lookup: CDR1 MGHRA, CDR2 YSYEKL. Trimming took 0 bases from V and 2 from J, leaving 10 bases between them. CDR3 length equals 15 residues. CDR3: CASSQDGLSNTEAFF. CDR3 sequence (DNA): TGCGCCAGCAGCCAAGATGGGCTTTCCAACACTGAAGCTTTCTTT.

The chain couples TRBV28 to TRBJ2-7; the D gene is possibly TRBD1 (5 bases). V was pared by 1 base and J by 0 bases, with 13 bases between. Germline values: CDR1 MDHEN, CDR2 SYDVKM. This CDR3 spans 16 amino acids. This CDR3 reads CASSLSRQFPSYEQYF. CDR3 sequence (DNA): TGTGCCAGCAGTTTATCTCGACAGTTTCCCTCCTACGAGCAGTACTTC.

The V gene is TRBV27, the J gene TRBJ2-1; weak D call: TRBD1 (6 bases). The V gene lost 5 bases and the J gene lost 7 bases, with 24 bases spanning the gap. Germline CDR1 reads MNHEY; CDR2 reads SMNVEV (reference sequence). The CDR3 spans 17 residues. CDR3 sequence (DNA): TGTGCCAGCAGTCCCATACCCCAACTTACAGGGAGAAATGAGCAGTTCTTC. This translates into CASSPIPQLTGRNEQFF.

The chain links TRBV7-9 to TRBJ2-1; a possible D gene is TRBD1 (5 bases). This CDR3 contains 16 residues. V was pared by 3 bases and J by 6 bases, with 18 bases between. Germline CDR1 reads SEHNR; CDR2 reads FQNEAQ (reference sequence). The CDR3 loop reads CASSFTIDSVGNEQFF. CDR3 bases: TGTGCCAGCAGCTTTACGATCGACAGTGTCGGCAATGAGCAGTTCTTC.